Listed below are T cell receptor beta chains from one sample, sequenced in a study of T-cell reconstitution after alpha-beta-depleted transplantation in children. From the PCR reads, TCRdb called clonotypes with MiXCR, one entry per CDR3 protein. The table includes 200,000 to 250,000 distinct CDR3 sequences, about 7% detected once. Specimen: PBMCs, collected before TCRalphabeta/CD19-depleted stem cell transplant. The receptor set was obtained from a boy aged 2-9 years with acute lymphoblastic leukemia, due to receive a stem cell transplant. CDR3s include the opening cysteine and the closing phenylalanine or tryptophan. D genes are given only for firm matches. Some rows have no size entry. The others give once, few or many, or a class for an expanded clone.

d_gene,j_gene,abundance,v_gene,CDR3aa,CDR3nt
-,TRBJ2-1,many,TRBV24-1,CATRRGWDNEQFF,TGTGCCACCCGTCGGGGGTGGGACAATGAGCAGTTCTTC
TRBD1,TRBJ1-1,many,TRBV2,CASARDRTTNTEAFF,TGTGCCAGCGCCCGGGACAGGACGACGAACACTGAAGCTTTCTTT
TRBD1,TRBJ1-5,-,TRBV28,CASAGTGLAQPQHF,TGTGCCAGCGCCGGGACAGGGCTCGCCCAGCCCCAGCATTTT
-,TRBJ1-5,many,TRBV5-5,CASSSNPTGLNQPQHF,TGTGCCAGCAGCTCGAATCCGACAGGTCTGAATCAGCCCCAGCATTTT
-,TRBJ2-3,-,TRBV29-1,CSWKRTTDTQYF,TGCAGTTGGAAGCGGACCACAGATACGCAGTATTTT
TRBD2,TRBJ2-1,many,TRBV6-5,CASRLTGLAGLNEQFF,TGTGCCAGCAGACTGACGGGACTAGCGGGCTTAAATGAGCAGTTCTTC
-,TRBJ2-7,many,TRBV5-1,CASSLYGQSEQYF,TGCGCCAGCAGCTTGTACGGACAGTCCGAGCAGTACTTC
TRBD2,TRBJ2-2,many,TRBV24-1,CATYDLAAGELFF,TGTGCCACCTACGATCTAGCGGCCGGGGAGCTGTTTTTT
-,TRBJ2-5,-,TRBV6-2/TRBV6-3,CASSITRAEETQYF,TGTGCCAGCAGTATCACTAGGGCGGAAGAGACCCAGTACTTC
-,TRBJ2-5,few,TRBV14,CASSQVWTAGSQETQYF,TGTGCCAGCAGCCAAGTTTGGACGGCCGGATCACAAGAGACCCAGTACTTC
-,TRBJ1-1,many,TRBV27,CASTGGGTEAFF,TGTGCCAGCACCGGGGGAGGGACTGAAGCTTTCTTT
-,TRBJ2-1,-,TRBV15,CATSSTSSPYNEQFF,TGTGCCACCAGCAGTACTAGTTCCCCCTACAATGAGCAGTTCTTC
TRBD2,TRBJ2-3,few,TRBV6-1,CASRRTSGWDTQYF,TGTGCCAGCAGACGGACTAGCGGATGGGATACGCAGTATTTT
TRBD2,TRBJ2-1,-,TRBV7-2,CASSRVGTGLAHNEQFF,TGTGCCAGCAGCCGGGTGGGTACGGGACTAGCGCACAATGAGCAGTTCTTC
-,TRBJ2-5,-,TRBV11-2,CASSPQDGSQETQYF,TGTGCCAGCAGCCCCCAGGACGGGTCCCAAGAGACCCAGTACTTC
TRBD2,TRBJ2-5,many,TRBV6-5,CASSYSIGRAKKETQYF,TGTGCCAGCAGTTACTCGATCGGGAGGGCCAAGAAAGAGACCCAGTACTTC
-,TRBJ2-5,many,TRBV5-1,CASSSGLFQETQYF,TGCGCCAGCAGCTCGGGACTTTTTCAAGAGACCCAGTACTTC
-,TRBJ1-5,-,TRBV12-3/TRBV12-4,CASSSGVGSNQPQHF,TGTGCCAGCAGTTCAGGGGTAGGTAGCAATCAGCCCCAGCATTTT
-,TRBJ2-7,many,TRBV29-1,CSVETPVGGTSYEQYF,TGCAGCGTTGAGACCCCTGTAGGAGGGACTTCCTACGAGCAGTACTTC
-,TRBJ2-3,-,TRBV4-2,CASSQDAVGASIDTQYF,TGTGCCAGCAGCCAAGATGCGGTGGGTGCCTCCATAGATACGCAGTATTTT
-,TRBJ2-7,many,TRBV9,CASSAYGGGEQYF,TGTGCCAGCAGCGCCTACGGGGGCGGCGAGCAGTACTTC
-,TRBJ2-7,few,TRBV7-9,CASSLALGVYEQYF,TGTGCCAGCAGCTTAGCGCTAGGGGTGTACGAGCAGTACTTC
TRBD1,TRBJ2-3,many,TRBV2,CASSWDRGTDTQYF,TGTGCCAGCAGTTGGGACAGGGGTACAGATACGCAGTATTTT
TRBD1,TRBJ1-2,-,TRBV30,CAWSRGTVEYGYTF,TGTGCCTGGAGTCGTGGGACAGTCGAATATGGCTACACCTTC
TRBD2,TRBJ2-1,many,TRBV15,CATSRGLAGDEQFF,TGTGCCACCAGCAGGGGACTAGCGGGAGACGAGCAGTTCTTC
-,TRBJ2-7,many,TRBV7-9,CASSFGGGRYYEQYF,TGTGCCAGCAGCTTTGGCGGGGGCCGTTACTACGAGCAGTACTTC
-,TRBJ2-6,-,TRBV15,CATSRQRGVTGANVLTF,TGTGCCACCAGCAGACAACGAGGGGTGACCGGGGCCAACGTCCTGACTTTC
TRBD1,TRBJ1-3,-,TRBV18,CASSPTGGSGNTIYF,TGTGCCAGCTCACCTACAGGGGGCTCTGGAAACACCATATATTTT
-,TRBJ2-2,many,TRBV7-2,CASSSSGTHNTGELFF,TGTGCCAGCAGCTCTTCCGGGACTCACAACACCGGGGAGCTGTTTTTT
TRBD1,TRBJ1-1,-,TRBV2,CASSSQGNMNTEAFF,TGTGCCAGCAGTTCACAGGGGAACATGAACACTGAAGCTTTCTTT
-,TRBJ2-3,-,TRBV7-2,CASSPTNSVGTQYF,TGTGCCAGCAGCCCCACTAACAGCGTAGGTACGCAGTATTTT
-,TRBJ2-3,many,TRBV7-2,CASSFHTDTQYF,TGTGCCAGCAGCTTCCACACAGATACGCAGTATTTT
TRBD2,TRBJ2-3,many,TRBV20-1,CSVGPGLVADTQYF,TGCAGTGTCGGCCCGGGACTAGTCGCAGATACGCAGTATTTT
-,TRBJ1-1,many,TRBV20-1,CSARRGTTTEAFF,TGCAGTGCTAGGCGGGGGACAACGACTGAAGCTTTCTTT
TRBD1,TRBJ2-2,many,TRBV29-1,CSVVPSHRGDTGELFF,TGCAGCGTTGTGCCATCTCACAGGGGAGACACCGGGGAGCTGTTTTTT
TRBD2,TRBJ2-7,-,TRBV27,CASSLGGGLPYEQYF,TGTGCCAGCAGTTTGGGGGGAGGGCTTCCCTACGAGCAGTACTTC
-,TRBJ1-1,many,TRBV7-6,CASSLATANTEAFF,TGTGCCAGCAGCTTAGCGACCGCGAACACTGAAGCTTTCTTT
TRBD2,TRBJ2-3,few,TRBV20-1,CSARTSGGNTQMDTQYF,TGCAGTGCCAGGACTAGCGGGGGAAACACCCAGATGGATACGCAGTATTTT
-,TRBJ1-2,many,TRBV20-1,CSATPPVAYGYTF,TGCAGTGCTACTCCCCCGGTCGCCTATGGCTACACCTTC
-,TRBJ2-4,many,TRBV4-3,CASSQDRGERAKNIQYF,TGCGCCAGCAGCCAAGATAGAGGGGAGAGAGCCAAAAACATTCAGTACTTC
-,TRBJ2-1,many,TRBV29-1,CSVEDVEGNGEFF,TGCAGCGTTGAAGACGTAGAAGGGAATGGAGAGTTCTTC
TRBD2,TRBJ2-1,few,TRBV27,CASSLFWLAGDNEQFF,TGTGCCAGCAGTTTATTTTGGCTAGCGGGAGACAATGAGCAGTTCTTC
-,TRBJ2-3,many,TRBV7-2,CASSHDGGTQYF,TGTGCCAGCAGCCATGACGGGGGTACGCAGTATTTT
-,TRBJ1-5,-,TRBV6-2/TRBV6-3,CASSYVQGQPQHF,TGTGCCAGCAGTTACGTTCAAGGTCAGCCCCAGCATTTT
-,TRBJ2-5,many,TRBV10-3,CARGGYETQYF,TGTGCCCGTGGAGGCTACGAGACCCAGTACTTC
-,TRBJ2-2,many,TRBV5-6,CASRERGTNTGELFF,TGTGCCAGCAGGGAGAGGGGGACGAACACCGGGGAGCTGTTTTTT
TRBD2,TRBJ2-4,many,TRBV7-2,CASSLLAGGFSVKNIQYF,TGTGCCAGCTCACTACTAGCGGGGGGATTTAGTGTCAAAAACATTCAGTACTTC
TRBD2,TRBJ2-4,many,TRBV29-1,CSVVTSGRANIQYF,TGCAGCGTTGTGACTAGCGGGAGGGCGAACATTCAGTACTTC
-,TRBJ1-6,-,TRBV28,CASSLWGTGDDSPLHF,TGTGCCAGCAGTTTATGGGGGACCGGGGACGATTCACCCCTCCACTTT
TRBD2,TRBJ2-7,many,TRBV6-1,CASSEATSRTYEQYF,TGTGCCAGCAGTGAAGCGACTAGCCGAACCTACGAGCAGTACTTC
-,TRBJ1-4,many,TRBV29-1,CSVDGTPPGKLFF,TGCAGCGTTGACGGGACCCCCCCAGGAAAACTGTTTTTT
TRBD1,TRBJ1-4,-,TRBV27,CASTSSQGAKNEKLFF,TGTGCCAGCACCTCATCACAGGGGGCGAAGAATGAAAAACTGTTTTTT
TRBD2,TRBJ2-1,many,TRBV7-9,CASSLVLADYNEQFF,TGTGCCAGCAGCTTAGTTCTAGCGGATTACAATGAGCAGTTCTTC
-,TRBJ2-1,many,TRBV29-1,CSVVLWDLEDEQFF,TGCAGCGTTGTACTTTGGGACCTAGAGGATGAGCAGTTCTTC
TRBD2,TRBJ2-1,many,TRBV12-3/TRBV12-4,CASSFSGAYNEQFF,TGTGCCAGCAGTTTTAGCGGGGCCTACAATGAGCAGTTCTTC
TRBD2,TRBJ2-7,-,TRBV25-1,CASSEPPGGNSGANEQYF,TGTGCCAGCAGTGAACCCCCCGGGGGGAATAGCGGGGCCAACGAGCAGTACTTC